The source of this TCR beta chain is a study of T cell responses to AZD1222 COVID-19 vaccine. Regarding the study as a whole: Vaccine-associated CD4 TCRs ranged over spike, dominating at 160-218 and 743-854.

Of note for this clone: What it binds is not known.

Sequencing was performed with immunoSEQ multiplex PCR; in TCRdb, only in-frame clones are kept and a portion is missing. Of 98,000 or so clones listed, approximately 89% are singletons. The germline gives CDR1 SGDLS, CDR2 YYNGEE. The V and J ends lost 0 bases and 8 bases respectively, with 17 bases between them. The CDR3 consists of 15 residues. The material was peripheral blood, obtained on day 0 of AZD1222 vaccination. The origin of this receptor is an adult in good health. The chain joins TRBV9 to TRBJ1-2; no reliable D call. As DNA, the CDR3 is TGTGCCAGCAGCGTAGTAGGCAGGCCAACTGACGGCTACACCTTC. This codes for CASSVVGRPTDGYTF.